Each of the 18 T cell receptor beta chains below was sequenced from the same sample in a study of blood T cells in healthy people across ages. A second PCR, run for about 7 to 11 cycles, used a sample-barcoded 5' primer plus a J-beta primer mix. One entry per CDR3 protein, called by TCRdb with MiXCR from the 5' RACE reads. The data show fewer than 600,000 distinct CDR3 sequences, over 25% seen once. This sample also belongs to another study, concerning T cells of mothers and their children.

Sample: blood. The origin of the receptors is a boy between 2 and 15 years old in good health.

The chain employs TRBV6-5 and TRBJ2-3; no clear D. The germline V gene has CDR1 MNHEY and CDR2 SVGAGI. V was clipped by 0 bases and J by 0 bases, with 10 bases between them. The CDR3 spans 16 residues. The CDR3 loop is CASSYSSTASTDTQYF. The CDR3, as DNA: TGTGCCAGCAGTTACTCGAGTACGGCTAGCACAGATACGCAGTATTTT.

This clonotype was seen a handful of times. V is TRBV20-1 and J is TRBJ2-1; 9 nucleotides agree with TRBD2. Germline V gene sequence: CDR1 DFQATT, CDR2 SNEGSKA (reference sequence). The CDR3 length is 15 residues. The ends lost 0 bases at V and 7 bases at J; junction bases unmatched: 7. CDR3 coding DNA: TGCAGTGCTAGAGAAGGTAGCGGGAGAACTAATGAGCAGTTCTTC. As protein: CSAREGSGRTNEQFF.

The chain recombines TRBV29-1 with TRBJ2-1; a possible D gene is TRBD2 (6 bases). Germline V gives CDR1 SQVTM, CDR2 ANQGSEA. V lost 4 bases and J lost 0, with 10 bases in between. The CDR3 has 14 residues. CDR3 nucleotides: TGCAGCGTTGGGGGGGTGAGCTCCTACAATGAGCAGTTCTTC. As protein: CSVGGVSSYNEQFF.

The genes are TRBV27 and TRBJ1-6; a possible D gene is TRBD1 (6 bases). The V gene's germline CDR1 is MNHEY and CDR2 SMNVEV (reference sequence). The CDR3 loop spans 17 amino acids. The V end lost 3 bases, the J end lost 0 bases, and 12 bases lay between the germline ends. In DNA, the CDR3 is TGTGCCAGCAGTTTCGACAGGCCGAGCTCCTATAATTCACCCCTCCACTTT. Translated, it gives CASSFDRPSSYNSPLHF.

The rearrangement links TRBV29-1 to TRBJ2-1; D might be TRBD1 (5 bases). V was trimmed by 5 bases and J by 0 bases, leaving 11 bases between them. The V gene's germline CDR1 is SQVTM and CDR2 ANQGSEA. This CDR3 contains 14 residues. The CDR3: CSVFRVTSYNEQFF. As DNA, the CDR3 is TGCAGCGTTTTCAGGGTAACCTCCTACAATGAGCAGTTCTTC.

This clonotype turned up a few times. This chain connects TRBV14 to TRBJ2-2; 11 nucleotides line up with TRBD2. The CDR3 extends over 16 amino acids. Germline CDR1 reads SGHDN; CDR2 reads FVKESK. With V trimmed by 1 base and J by 4 bases, 2 bases remained unmatched. CDR3 in amino acids: CASSQGLAGLTGELFF. CDR3 DNA: TGTGCCAGCAGCCAAGGACTAGCGGGACTCACCGGGGAGCTGTTTTTT.

This chain joins TRBV2 and TRBJ2-5; 7 bases match TRBD2. The end of the DNA is better explained by TRBJ2-7, so the J call may be wrong. Germline V lookup: CDR1 SNHLY, CDR2 FYNNEI. This CDR3 has 14 residues. CDR3 sequence (DNA): TGTGCCAGCGATCTCGGGGGAGGGAGCTACGAGCAGTACTTC. Protein sequence: CASDLGGGSYEQYF.

This clonotype was found a few times. The chain links TRBV6-5 to TRBJ2-5; D unclear. The DNA matches TRBJ2-1 better at its end, which makes the J call doubtful. Germline V CDR1 and CDR2: MNHEY, SVGAGI. This CDR3 is built from 12 residues. CDR3 coding DNA: TGTGCCAGCAGGCGCCTTGACAATGAGCAGTTCTTC. Its protein product is CASRRLDNEQFF.

This clonotype has a handful of counts. The genes are TRBV5-5 and TRBJ1-6, with D possibly TRBD1 on 5 matching bases. CDR3 length: 15 amino acids. The germline CDR1 and CDR2 sequences are SGHKS and YYEKEE (reference sequence). V was trimmed by 4 bases and J by 6 bases, leaving 14 bases between them. Here the CDR3 DNA reads TGTGCCAGCAGCCAGGTTGGGCAGGGTAATTCACCCCTCCACTTT. Amino acids: CASSQVGQGNSPLHF.

This clonotype came up a few times. The rearrangement joins TRBV12-3 or TRBV12-4 to TRBJ1-1; tentatively, D is TRBD1 (6 bases). The CDR3 spans 15 residues. V lost 6 bases to trimming and J lost 0 bases, with 14 bases between them. The chain's CDR3 is CASRWGQHMNTEAFF. The CDR3 nucleotides are TGTGCCAGCAGATGGGGGCAGCACATGAACACTGAAGCTTTCTTT.

The genes are TRBV4-2 and TRBJ2-5; D unresolved. Germline CDR1 and CDR2: LGHNA and YNFKEQ. This CDR3 is 13 amino acids long. The V gene lost 0 bases and the J gene lost 5 bases, with 7 bases spanning the gap. The CDR3 sequence: CASSQDLMETQYF. In DNA, the CDR3 is TGTGCCAGCAGCCAAGATTTAATGGAGACCCAGTACTTC.

The CDR3 DNA sequence: TGCAGTGCTAAGCGGGACGCATACAATGAGCAGTTCTTC. Protein product: CSAKRDAYNEQFF. The chain joins TRBV20-1 to TRBJ2-1; 7 nucleotides align to TRBD2. The V gene's germline CDR1 is DFQATT and CDR2 SNEGSKA (reference sequence). This CDR3 comprises 13 residues. After removal of 4 bases from V and 4 bases from J, the junction contained 4 bases not matched to a gene.

The chain has TRBV7-9 and TRBJ2-5, with D perhaps being TRBD1 or TRBD2 (5 bases each). This CDR3 spans 15 amino acids. V lost 4 bases to trimming and J lost 4 bases, with 16 bases between them. CDR1 and CDR2 from the germline V gene are SEHNR and FQNEAQ (reference sequence). The CDR3 reads CASSSWGRELETQYF. DNA of the CDR3: TGTGCCAGCAGCTCTTGGGGCAGGGAGTTAGAGACCCAGTACTTC.

V usage is TRBV10-3 and J usage is TRBJ2-5, with 9 bases identical to TRBD2. Germline V gives CDR1 ENHRY, CDR2 SYGVKD. V dropped 3 bases and J dropped 2; count of bases not matched to a gene: 7. The CDR3 is 16 residues long. CDR3 sequence reads: CAISDGASGMQETQYF. The CDR3 DNA reads TGTGCCATCAGTGATGGGGCTAGCGGGATGCAAGAGACCCAGTACTTC.

The chain couples TRBV9 to TRBJ2-3; 9 positions agree with TRBD2. V was clipped by 2 bases and J by 5 bases; unmatched bases: 9. This CDR3 spans 16 amino acids. CDR1 and CDR2 (germline): SGDLS, YYNGEE. The DNA for the CDR3 is TGTGCCAGCAGCGTTGGGCTAGCGGGGCGGGTAGATACGCAGTATTTT. Protein sequence: CASSVGLAGRVDTQYF.

This clonotype was picked up many times. The gene calls are TRBV12-3 or TRBV12-4 and TRBJ2-3, with D hard to call. Trimming removed 1 base at V and 1 base at J, with 3 bases between. The CDR3 spans 13 residues. CDR3 coding DNA: TGTGCCAGCAGTTTAGACCGCACAGATACGCAGTATTTT. Its translation: CASSLDRTDTQYF.

The table lists this clonotype with a few counts. The chain employs TRBV25-1 and TRBJ1-3; no firm D call. The CDR3 is 16 residues long. V was trimmed by 2 bases and J by 4 bases, leaving 15 bases between them. Germline V gives CDR1 MGHDK, CDR2 SYGVNS. CDR3 nucleotide sequence: TGTGCCAGCAGTGAACCCAACCTATTACGGGGAAACACCATATATTTT. It codes for CASSEPNLLRGNTIYF.

This clonotype was seen a handful of times. CDR3 sequence: CSASLAGGPFGYEQYF. The CDR3 DNA sequence: TGCAGTGCTAGTCTAGCGGGGGGGCCATTTGGCTACGAGCAGTACTTC. The chain links TRBV20-1 to TRBJ2-5; 12 bases fit TRBD2. With the DNA end fitting TRBJ2-7 better, the J assignment may be wrong. This CDR3 is built from 16 residues. Germline V gene lookup returns CDR1 DFQATT and CDR2 SNEGSKA (reference sequence).